The 5 T cell receptor beta chains listed next were all sequenced from one sample in a study of blood T cell repertoires in COVID-19. Here immunoSEQ multiplex PCR was the method, and the copy in TCRdb shows in-frame clones only, minus some. The sample holds around 150,000 clones, more than 80% seen once. Sequencing used peripheral blood. The origin of the receptors is a woman in her fifties or sixties with COVID-19, enrolled during active disease.

V and J are TRBV7-9 and TRBJ2-1; no definite D call. In germline, CDR1 is SEHNR, CDR2 FQNEAQ (reference sequence). Deletions cut 5 bases from V and 8 bases from J, with 10 bases between. The CDR3 is 12 residues long. CDR3 region: CASSHGWDEQFF. The CDR3 nucleotides are TGTGCCAGCAGCCACGGGTGGGATGAGCAGTTCTTC.

This chain links TRBV27 with TRBJ1-5; 8 bases fit TRBD1. Germline-derived CDR1 and CDR2 are MNHEY and SMNVEV (reference sequence). The length of the CDR3 is 15 residues. The V and J ends lost 4 bases and 7 bases, in that order; junction bases with no gene match: 9. CDR3 region: CASSSMTGVGQPQHF. In nucleotides, the CDR3 is TGTGCCAGCAGTTCAATGACAGGGGTAGGCCAGCCCCAGCATTTT.

The rearrangement joins TRBV5-4 to TRBJ2-1, with 8 positions matching TRBD2. V shed 3 bases and J 8 bases; nucleotides not matched to a gene: 10. The CDR3 is 15 amino acids. CDR1 is SGHNT, CDR2 YYREEE, per germline (reference sequence). The CDR3 is CASSSPGGRFHEQFF. The CDR3 DNA follows: TGTGCCAGCAGCTCCCCGGGGGGGCGATTCCATGAGCAGTTCTTC.

The chain carries TRBV29-1 and TRBJ2-3, with D maybe TRBD1 (5 bases). The CDR3 consists of 14 residues. V was pared by 1 base and J by 1 base, with 9 bases between. The germline V gene encodes CDR1 SQVTM and CDR2 ANQGSEA. CDR3 sequence (DNA): TGCAGCGTTGAAGGGGAAGGGGGCACAGATACGCAGTATTTT. Amino acid sequence: CSVEGEGGTDTQYF.

The chain recombines TRBV9 with TRBJ1-1; no definite D call. CDR3 length equals 17 residues. Trimming pared 1 base from V and 4 bases from J, leaving 20 bases between. CDR1 and CDR2 from the germline V gene are SGDLS and YYNGEE. CDR3 residues: CASSVLPSAGRGTEAFF. The CDR3 region has the DNA TGTGCCAGCAGCGTACTCCCCTCTGCGGGCCGGGGCACTGAAGCTTTCTTT.